The rows below give T cell receptor beta chains drawn from one sample of a study of T cell responses to AZD1222 COVID-19 vaccine. Libraries were prepared by immunoSEQ multiplex PCR; TCRdb keeps only in-frame clonotypes and omits some of them. The sample has 170,000 or so clones; approximately 90% are singletons. The source material was peripheral blood, sampled on day 0 of AZD1222 vaccination. The receptors derive from an adult in good health. The CDR3 runs from the conserved cysteine through the conserved F or W. A D gene is named only where the DNA matches it firmly. Not every row has a clone size; where given, it reads once, few, many or a size class.

clone size | J gene | V gene | D gene | CDR3 protein | CDR3 DNA
- | TRBJ2-2 | TRBV14 | - | CASSQVRGELFF | TGTGCCAGCAGCCAAGTTCGGGGGGAGCTGTTTTTT
- | TRBJ1-1 | TRBV7-3 | - | CASSAQGNTEAFF | TGTGCCAGCAGCGCACAGGGGAACACTGAAGCTTTCTTT
- | TRBJ1-5 | TRBV7-9 | - | CASSPLLGQPQHF | TGTGCCAGCAGCCCCCTCCTAGGGCAGCCCCAGCATTTT
- | TRBJ2-7 | TRBV9 | - | CASSVGQPAGEQYF | TGTGCCAGCAGCGTAGGACAGCCGGCAGGCGAGCAGTACTTC
- | TRBJ1-2 | TRBV5-1 | TRBD1 | CASSLGPGGLDYGYTF | TGCGCCAGCAGCTTGGGACCAGGGGGACTAGACTATGGCTACACCTTC
few | TRBJ1-2 | TRBV18 | TRBD1 | CASSDKQGTSNYGYTF | TGTGCCAGCTCAGATAAACAGGGGACCTCTAACTATGGCTACACCTTC
- | TRBJ2-7 | TRBV9 | TRBD1 | CASSAGTGGFYEQYF | TGTGCCAGCAGCGCCGGGACAGGGGGTTTCTACGAGCAGTACTTC
- | TRBJ1-2 | TRBV29-1 | - | CSALGSGGYTF | TGCAGCGCTCTTGGGTCGGGTGGCTACACCTTC
- | TRBJ2-7 | TRBV18 | TRBD1 | CASSSGQGYEQYF | TGTGCCAGCTCATCCGGACAGGGGTACGAGCAGTACTTC
- | TRBJ2-5 | TRBV9 | - | CASSPPRGETQYF | TGTGCCAGCAGCCCTCCCCGGGGGGAGACCCAGTACTTC
- | TRBJ1-5 | TRBV21-1 | - | CASSTSGGMNQPQHF | TGTGCCAGCAGCACCTCAGGGGGCATGAATCAGCCCCAGCATTTT
- | TRBJ1-1 | TRBV3-1/TRBV3-2 | - | CASSQPADTEAFF | TGTGCCAGCAGCCAACCGGCGGACACTGAAGCTTTCTTT
- | TRBJ1-2 | TRBV6-1 | - | CASSDPPGRGGYTF | TGTGCCAGCAGTGACCCCCCAGGCAGGGGTGGCTACACCTTC
- | TRBJ1-2 | TRBV27 | TRBD1 | CASRGPGTGYGYTF | TGTGCCAGCAGAGGACCCGGGACAGGCTATGGCTACACCTTC
- | TRBJ2-1 | TRBV7-8 | - | CASSFVGAGNEQFF | TGTGCCAGCAGCTTCGTGGGGGCCGGGAATGAGCAGTTCTTC
- | TRBJ1-2 | TRBV28 | TRBD1 | CASSSTGTGYGYTF | TGTGCCAGCAGTTCCACCGGGACAGGCTATGGCTACACCTTC
- | TRBJ2-1 | TRBV7-3 | - | CASSLISQDNEQFF | TGTGCCAGCAGCTTAATATCGCAGGACAATGAGCAGTTCTTC
- | TRBJ2-2 | TRBV30 | - | CATGRTGELFF | TGTGCAACAGGGCGAACCGGGGAGCTGTTTTTT
- | TRBJ1-2 | TRBV29-1 | - | CSAYRGAGGYTF | TGCAGCGCTTACCGGGGGGCCGGTGGCTACACCTTC
- | TRBJ2-1 | TRBV5-1 | - | CASSLAVGNEQFF | TGCGCCAGCAGCTTAGCAGTTGGCAATGAGCAGTTCTTC
- | TRBJ2-7 | TRBV2 | TRBD2 | CASSELAARSEQYF | TGTGCCAGCAGTGAACTAGCGGCGAGGAGCGAGCAGTACTTC
- | TRBJ2-1 | TRBV12-3/TRBV12-4 | - | CASSLGDEQFF | TGTGCCAGCAGTTTGGGTGATGAGCAGTTCTTC
- | TRBJ1-2 | TRBV7-9 | - | CASSPSRASNYGYTF | TGTGCCAGCAGCCCATCCCGGGCTTCTAACTATGGCTACACCTTC
- | TRBJ1-2 | TRBV11-2 | - | CASSLSSGANYGYTF | TGTGCCAGCAGCTTGAGTAGCGGGGCTAACTATGGCTACACCTTC
once | TRBJ2-1 | TRBV19 | - | CASSISHGSYNEQFF | TGTGCCAGTAGTATCTCTCACGGGTCCTACAATGAGCAGTTCTTC
- | TRBJ1-5 | TRBV12-3/TRBV12-4 | - | CASSREGNQPQHF | TGTGCCAGCAGCCGCGAGGGGAACCAGCCCCAGCATTTT
- | TRBJ1-1 | TRBV30 | - | CAWSVRGGILNTEAFF | TGTGCCTGGAGTGTACGTGGCGGTATATTGAACACTGAAGCTTTCTTT
- | TRBJ1-1 | TRBV6-2/TRBV6-3 | - | CASSYAQGITEAFF | TGTGCCAGCAGTTACGCACAGGGCATCACTGAAGCTTTCTTT
- | TRBJ2-7 | TRBV18 | TRBD1 | CASSPGQGAIGGEQYF | TGTGCCAGCTCACCGGGACAGGGGGCGATAGGGGGTGAGCAGTACTTC
- | TRBJ2-3 | TRBV12-5 | TRBD2 | CASGLLVGGTDTQYF | TGTGCTAGTGGTTTGTTGGTGGGGGGGACAGATACGCAGTATTTT